The 27 T cell receptor beta chains in this list originate from one sample, sequenced in a study of blood T cell repertoires in COVID-19. The protocol was immunoSEQ multiplex PCR, while the TCRdb copy is restricted to in-frame clones and leaves out a portion. The sample consists of 300,000 or so clones, around 80% of them appearing once. Source material: peripheral blood. These receptors all come from a woman aged 45-65 years with acute or convalescent COVID-19.

This sequence joins TRBV19 and TRBJ2-3, with 8 bases aligning to TRBD1. This CDR3 is built from 15 residues. CDR1 LNHDA and CDR2 SQIVND come from the germline V gene (reference sequence). Trimming removed 3 bases from V and 2 bases from J; junction bases left unmatched: 4. CDR3 protein: CASSMTGVFTDTQYF. DNA of the CDR3: TGTGCCAGTAGTATGACAGGGGTTTTCACAGATACGCAGTATTTT.

The chain joins TRBV30 to TRBJ1-2, with no clear D. The V end lost 6 bases, the J end lost 2 bases, and 7 bases lay between the germline ends. The CDR3 sequence is 11 residues long. Germline loops: CDR1 GTSNPN, CDR2 SVGIG (reference sequence). The CDR3 coding sequence is TGTGCCTGCCTCGAGAACTATGGCTACACCTTC. This encodes CACLENYGYTF.

This rearrangement joins TRBV6-2 or TRBV6-3 to TRBJ1-6; 7 bases match TRBD1. The CDR3 is 17 amino acids. V lost 0 bases to trimming and J lost 10 bases; unmatched junction nucleotides: 12. The germline V gene has CDR1 MNHEY and CDR2 SVGEGT. DNA for the CDR3: TGTGCCAGCAGTTACTCGAACCACAGGGGATCAGAATCACCCCTCCACTTT. Its translation is CASSYSNHRGSESPLHF.

The chain carries TRBV5-6 and TRBJ1-6, with 9 bases lining up with TRBD1. Germline V CDR1 and CDR2: SGHDT, YYEEEE. The CDR3 is 17 residues long. The ends lost 3 bases at V and 7 bases at J; junction bases unmatched: 11. Here the CDR3 reads CASSSGAGTGQNSPLHF. DNA for the CDR3: TGTGCCAGCAGCTCCGGGGCCGGGACAGGGCAAAATTCACCCCTCCACTTT.

J is TRBJ1-1 and V is TRBV19; D not certain. V lost 2 bases to trimming and J lost 0 bases, with 4 bases between them. This CDR3 has 13 residues. The germline V gene has CDR1 LNHDA and CDR2 SQIVND (reference sequence). CDR3 protein: CASSILLNTEAFF. The CDR3, as DNA: TGTGCCAGTAGTATATTATTGAACACTGAAGCTTTCTTT.

This clone was recorded a few times. The gene calls are TRBV10-1 and TRBJ2-3, with 12 bases matching TRBD2. V trimming: 4 bases; J trimming: 2 bases; junction bases outside the gene matches: 10. Germline values: CDR1 WNHNN, CDR2 SYGVQD (reference sequence). The CDR3 extends over 18 amino acids. The CDR3 region is CASSGTGTSGPYTDTQYF. In DNA, the CDR3 is TGCGCCAGCAGTGGAACCGGGACTAGCGGGCCCTACACAGATACGCAGTATTTT.

A note on this clone: At the DNA level, this CDR3 is encoded by other sequences in the same sample as well. This chain uses TRBV30 with TRBJ1-2, with 11 bases lining up with TRBD1. V shed 3 bases and J 8 bases; nucleotides not matched to a gene: 5. The length of the CDR3 is 13 residues. Germline CDR1 reads GTSNPN; CDR2 reads SVGIG (reference sequence). The CDR3 is CAWSGQGAGGYTF. CDR3 sequence (DNA): TGTGCCTGGAGCGGACAGGGGGCAGGAGGCTACACCTTC.

This chain joins TRBV5-1 and TRBJ1-3; no clear D gene. The CDR3 runs to 17 residues. The germline V gene encodes CDR1 SGHRS and CDR2 YFSETQ. Trimming removed 4 bases from V and 0 bases from J, with 17 bases in between. The CDR3 nucleotides are TGCGCCAGCAGCACTCCAGACACGGCTAACTCTGGAAACACCATATATTTT. Its translation is CASSTPDTANSGNTIYF.

In this sample, this clone turned up a few times. The chain combines TRBV29-1 with TRBJ2-2, with 8 bases that match TRBD2. Germline V CDR1 and CDR2: SQVTM, ANQGSEA. Unmatched junction bases numbered 5, after V lost 6 bases and J lost 2 bases. The CDR3 length is 14 residues. Written as DNA, the CDR3 is TGCAGCGTCTTTAGCGGGGCTAACACCGGGGAGCTGTTTTTT. It yields the protein CSVFSGANTGELFF.

This clone was seen only once. The junction shows a germline mismatch at one end, possibly a read error. This chain links TRBV24-1 with TRBJ2-1; TRBD1 agrees at 8 bases. The germline V gene encodes CDR1 KGHDR and CDR2 SFDVKD. There are 12 residues in the CDR3. This CDR3 is CATSGWTGLQIF. Here the CDR3 DNA reads TGTGCCACCAGTGGGTGGACAGGGCTGCAGATCTTC.

In nucleotides, the CDR3 is TGTGCCAGCAGTGGAGGAGGGGCCAACGTCCTGACTTTC. Its translation: CASSGGGANVLTF. The chain couples TRBV2 to TRBJ2-6; the D is unclear. The V and J ends lost 4 bases and 4 bases respectively, with 5 bases between them. This CDR3 is built from 13 residues. CDR1 is SNHLY, CDR2 FYNNEI, per germline.

The chain employs TRBV19 and TRBJ2-1; TRBD2 might be the D (7 bases). CDR3 length equals 17 residues. V lost 8 bases to trimming and J lost 0 bases, with 20 bases between them. In germline, CDR1 is LNHDA, CDR2 SQIVND (reference sequence). The DNA of the CDR3 is TGTGCCAGTGGGGGGGGCCCCATGAAAAGCTCCTACAATGAGCAGTTCTTC. This encodes CASGGGPMKSSYNEQFF.

This clone has only a few counts. V gene TRBV6-5 combines with J gene TRBJ1-1; no reliable D call. V gave up 6 bases and J gave up 0 bases, with 5 bases separating them. The CDR3 is 12 residues long. The germline V gene has CDR1 MNHEY and CDR2 SVGAGI. DNA of the CDR3: TGTGCCAGCAGGTCATTGAACACTGAAGCTTTCTTT. This codes for CASRSLNTEAFF.

This chain connects TRBV7-6 to TRBJ2-2; 7 bases line up with TRBD1. V gave up 8 bases and J gave up 1 base; unmatched junction bases: 4. The CDR3 totals 14 residues. CDR1 and CDR2 from the germline V gene are SGHVS and FNYEAQ. The DNA of the CDR3 is TGTGCCAGCTCCAGGACAGGGAACACCGGGGAGCTGTTTTTT. Translation: CASSRTGNTGELFF. The full variable domain, with the rest looked up from reference TRBV7-6 and TRBJ2-2, is GAGVSQSPRYKVTKRGQDVALRCDPISGHVSLYWYRQALGQGPEFLTYFNYEAQQDKSGLPNDRFSAERPEGSISTLTIQRTEQRDSAMYRCASSRTGNTGELFFGEGSRLTVL.

The J gene is TRBJ2-3, the V gene TRBV19; TRBD1 agrees at 7 bases. The CDR3 runs to 13 residues. CDR1 and CDR2 (germline): LNHDA, SQIVND (reference sequence). V lost 3 bases to trimming and J lost 6 bases; unmatched junction nucleotides: 3. CDR3 nucleotides: TGTGCCAGTAGTATGCAGGGGGAGGATACGCAGTATTTT. Translating it yields CASSMQGEDTQYF.

This clone has just one count. The chain uses TRBV7-3 and TRBJ2-5; 9 nucleotides match TRBD1. V gave up 5 bases and J gave up 5 bases; unmatched junction bases: 12. The CDR3 spans 16 residues. In germline, CDR1 is SGHTA, CDR2 FQGTGA. This CDR3 is CASSLTGGRGGETQYF. Here the CDR3 DNA reads TGTGCCAGCAGCCTCACAGGGGGCAGGGGCGGTGAGACCCAGTACTTC.

V gene TRBV19 combines with J gene TRBJ2-3, with 8 positions matching TRBD2. CDR3 length: 17 amino acids. V was clipped by 5 bases and J by 2 bases; unmatched bases: 12. Germline lookup yields CDR1 LNHDA and CDR2 SQIVND (reference sequence). Here the CDR3 reads CASSALGSGGFTDTQYF. The CDR3 DNA reads as TGTGCCAGTAGTGCCCTGGGGAGCGGGGGTTTCACAGATACGCAGTATTTT.

About this clone: At one boundary the junction diverges from the germline segment, which might be a read error. The chain combines TRBV28 with TRBJ1-4; TRBD1 matches 9 bases. This CDR3 spans 14 amino acids. The germline CDR1 and CDR2 sequences are MDHEN and SYDVKM. The chain's CDR3 is CASSLTGGNVKLFF. The CDR3, as DNA: TGTGCCAGCAGTTTGACAGGGGGAAATGTAAAACTGTTTTTT.

The genes are TRBV7-3 and TRBJ2-5; 9 positions match TRBD2. Losses at the gene ends were 4 bases for V and 5 bases for J; bases not matched to a gene: 11. Germline V gene sequence: CDR1 SGHTA, CDR2 FQGTGA. The length of the CDR3 is 16 residues. The DNA of the CDR3 is TGTGCCAGCAGCTCCTCCCTGGCGGGAGGGTTGGAGACCCAGTACTTC. It translates to CASSSSLAGGLETQYF.

The chain employs TRBV19 and TRBJ1-1; TRBD1 is a possible D gene (5 bases). The CDR3 covers 13 residues. CDR1 LNHDA and CDR2 SQIVND come from the germline V gene (reference sequence). Trimming shortened V by 3 bases and J by 4 bases, and 9 bases separated the two germline ends. The CDR3 nucleotides are TGTGCCAGTAGTATCCTCGGGGGCACTGAAGCTTTCTTT. Translated, it gives CASSILGGTEAFF. Based on the CDR3 plus reference TRBV19 and TRBJ1-1, the full variable domain is DGGITQSPKYLFRKEGQNVTLSCEQNLNHDAMYWYRQDPGQGLRLIYYSQIVNDFQKGDIAEGYSVSREKKESFPLTVTSAQKNPTAFYLCASSILGGTEAFFGQGTRLTVV.

V and J are TRBV5-6 and TRBJ2-5, with 8 bases matching TRBD2. CDR3 length equals 14 residues. The J segment lost 4 bases and the V segment lost 3 bases, leaving 5 bases of the junction unmatched. Germline CDR1 SGHDT, CDR2 YYEEEE. CDR3 bases: TGTGCCAGCAGCTCTCGGGGGACTAGAGAGACCCAGTACTTC. The encoded protein is CASSSRGTRETQYF.

This clone has a single count. The chain employs TRBV2 and TRBJ2-7; 8 bases fit TRBD2. Trimming took 9 bases from V and 6 from J; bases not matched to a gene: 16. CDR3 length: 15 residues. From germline, CDR1 is SNHLY and CDR2 FYNNEI. Here the CDR3 DNA reads TGTGCCAGGGGACCTCAACCGGGACTAGGGGTCGAGCAGTACTTC. Protein: CARGPQPGLGVEQYF.

This chain joins TRBV9 and TRBJ1-6; unclear D gene. Germline CDR1 SGDLS, CDR2 YYNGEE. The CDR3 consists of 13 residues. With 1 base removed from V and 14 bases from J, the gap between germline ends came to 13 bases. CDR3 amino acids: CASSVNGEDSLHF. DNA for the CDR3: TGTGCCAGCAGCGTAAACGGGGAAGATTCCCTCCACTTT.

The V gene is TRBV19, the J gene TRBJ2-1; 10 nucleotides match TRBD1. V was pared by 3 bases and J by 7 bases, with 9 bases of the junction left unmatched. CDR3 length equals 16 residues. Germline V gene lookup returns CDR1 LNHDA and CDR2 SQIVND (reference sequence). DNA of the CDR3: TGTGCCAGTAGTATCCTCGGGACAGGGGCCCGGAATGAGCAGTTCTTC. Translating gives CASSILGTGARNEQFF. Variable domain in full (rest from reference TRBV19 and TRBJ2-1): DGGITQSPKYLFRKEGQNVTLSCEQNLNHDAMYWYRQDPGQGLRLIYYSQIVNDFQKGDIAEGYSVSREKKESFPLTVTSAQKNPTAFYLCASSILGTGARNEQFFGPGTRLTVL.

The gene calls are TRBV4-1 and TRBJ1-2, with 10 bases identical to TRBD1. This CDR3 comprises 15 residues. The V gene end was trimmed by 1 base and the J gene end by 4 bases; junction bases not matched to a gene: 3. Germline CDR1 and CDR2: MGHRA and YSYEKL. The CDR3 sequence: CASSQGQGAIYGYTF. The CDR3 DNA reads as TGCGCCAGCAGCCAAGGACAGGGGGCAATCTATGGCTACACCTTC.

This rearrangement joins TRBV11-1 to TRBJ2-1, with TRBD1 as a possible D gene (6 bases). The germline V gene has CDR1 SGHAT and CDR2 FQDESV (reference sequence). V was clipped by 2 bases and J by 5 bases, with 13 bases between them. The CDR3 extends over 15 amino acids. The CDR3 DNA sequence: TGTGCCAGCAGCTTAAGTCAGGGGATCAACAATGAGCAGTTCTTC. It codes for CASSLSQGINNEQFF.

The chain carries TRBV18 and TRBJ1-1; a possible D gene is TRBD1 (6 bases). Germline V gene sequence: CDR1 KGHSH, CDR2 LQKENI. This CDR3 is 14 amino acids long. V gave up 6 bases and J gave up 0 bases, with 11 bases separating them. The CDR3 nucleotides read TGTGCCAGCTCGTCACGACAGGTGAACACTGAAGCTTTCTTT. Its translation: CASSSRQVNTEAFF.